This is a list of T cell receptor beta chains from one sample in a study of cytomegalovirus exposure and HLA in healthy donors. Method: immunoSEQ multiplex PCR; TCRdb's copy keeps in-frame clones and lacks some. Among under 250,000 clones listed, about 78% were seen once. Sequences were obtained from PBMCs. The source is a woman aged 25 to 39 in good health and CMV-seronegative. CDR3s leave out the opening cysteine and the closing phenylalanine or tryptophan. Fields, in order: V gene, CDR3 protein.

TRBV5-1 ASSLVGGYEQY
TRBV7-8 ASSLDRSTDTQY
TRBV19 ASSDPRGSTYEQY
TRBV12-5 ASGEDFQGYNEQF
TRBV19 ASTPQGVRSGNTIY
TRBV27 ASSLSGRGYAGELF
TRBV30 AWSPNRMTGGNQPQH
TRBV10-3 AISPGLAANEQF
TRBV19 ASNYGGYGYT
TRBV19 ASSHWATDYYNEQF
TRBV5-1 ASSLGSWGEQY
TRBV19 ASSNKGLASKETQY
TRBV7-9 ASSPISGRASDTQY
TRBV5-4 ASSLQGAGANVLT
TRBV5-1 ASSLAGGTNTEAF
TRBV5-1 ASSNNPASGYQETQY
TRBV19 ASSIKAGDYEQY
TRBV18 ASSPPYRVPNEKLF
TRBV28 ASSISGVYGYT
TRBV7-2 ASSRKGTGGYEQY
TRBV5-8 ASSPSWGQDGYT
TRBV28 ASTKPGRADTQY
TRBV5-1 ASSVDVSYEQY
TRBV2 ASSESISTLQY
TRBV23-1 ASSLSKDLCNEQF
TRBV7-9 ASSLAGGQGNTEAF
TRBV2 ASSARNYGYT
TRBV27 ASRPGGWEWSTGELF
TRBV29-1 SVEGVARGNTEAF
TRBV5-1 ASSSDLSTDRMNTEAF
TRBV6-1 ATRDYTTYEQY